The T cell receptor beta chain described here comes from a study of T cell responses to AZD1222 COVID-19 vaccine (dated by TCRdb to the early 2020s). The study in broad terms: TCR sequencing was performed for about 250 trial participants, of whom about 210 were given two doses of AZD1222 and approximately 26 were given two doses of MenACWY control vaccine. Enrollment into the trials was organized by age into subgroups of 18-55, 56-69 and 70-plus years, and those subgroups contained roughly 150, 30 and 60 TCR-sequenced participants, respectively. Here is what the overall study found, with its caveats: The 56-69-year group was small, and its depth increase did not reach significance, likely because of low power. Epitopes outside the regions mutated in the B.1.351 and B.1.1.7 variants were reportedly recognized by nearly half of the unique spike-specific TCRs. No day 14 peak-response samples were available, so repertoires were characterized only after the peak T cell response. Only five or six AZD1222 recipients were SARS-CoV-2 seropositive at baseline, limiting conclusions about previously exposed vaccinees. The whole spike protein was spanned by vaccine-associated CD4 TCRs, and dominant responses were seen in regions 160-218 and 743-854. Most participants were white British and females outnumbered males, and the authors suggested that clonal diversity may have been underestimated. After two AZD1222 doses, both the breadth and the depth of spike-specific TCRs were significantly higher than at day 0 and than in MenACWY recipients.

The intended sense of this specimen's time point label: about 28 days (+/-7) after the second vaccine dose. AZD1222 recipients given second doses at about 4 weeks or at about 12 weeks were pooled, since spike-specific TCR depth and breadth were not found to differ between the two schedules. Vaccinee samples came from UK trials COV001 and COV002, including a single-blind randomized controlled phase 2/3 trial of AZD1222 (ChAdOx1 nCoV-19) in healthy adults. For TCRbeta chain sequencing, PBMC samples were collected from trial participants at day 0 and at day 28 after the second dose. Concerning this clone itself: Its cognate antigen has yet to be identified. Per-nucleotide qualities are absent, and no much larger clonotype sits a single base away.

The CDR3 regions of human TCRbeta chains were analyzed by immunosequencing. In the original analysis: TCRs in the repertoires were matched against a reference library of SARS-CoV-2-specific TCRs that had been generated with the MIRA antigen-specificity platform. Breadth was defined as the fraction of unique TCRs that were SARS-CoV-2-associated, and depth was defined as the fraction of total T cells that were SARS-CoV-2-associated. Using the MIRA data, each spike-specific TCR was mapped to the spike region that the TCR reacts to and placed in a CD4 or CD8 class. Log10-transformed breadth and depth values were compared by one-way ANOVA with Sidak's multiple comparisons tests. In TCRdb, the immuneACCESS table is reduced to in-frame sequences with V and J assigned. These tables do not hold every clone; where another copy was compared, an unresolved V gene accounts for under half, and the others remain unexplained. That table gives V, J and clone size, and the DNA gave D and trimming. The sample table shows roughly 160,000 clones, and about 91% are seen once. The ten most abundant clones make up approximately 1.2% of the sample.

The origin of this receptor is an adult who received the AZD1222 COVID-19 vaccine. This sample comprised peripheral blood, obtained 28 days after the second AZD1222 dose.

The DNA is as follows: TGTGCCAGCAGTAATGGGGGGACCTATAATCAGCCCCAGCATTTT. Its coded protein is CASSNGGTYNQPQHF. The chain links TRBV6-2 or TRBV6-3 with TRBJ1-5; D gene: possibly TRBD1, on 5 matching bases. Trimming takes 5 bases from V and 4 bases from J, and the germline ends sit 15 bases apart. The CDR3 holds 15 amino acids from the cysteine to the phenylalanine. Just the 45-base CDR3 DNA is kept, in frame starting at base 1. CDR1 MNHEY and CDR2 SVGEGT were looked up in the germline V gene.